This T cell receptor beta chain was found in a study of long-term antiretroviral therapy in people with HIV (dated by TCRdb to the early 2020s). As for the study more broadly: Collection of the earliest samples took place about a decade ahead of the 2015 WHO recommendation for immediate ART, at a time when ART was typically delayed until CD4 counts fell. A retrospective serial study tested whether ART initiation and durable HIV suppression were associated with changes in peripheral blood TRB repertoire composition and diversity. From fewer than 35 adults with confirmed HIV infection, the cohort provided approximately 210 cryopreserved PBMC samples, gathered serially across a mean of approximately six years (range 1-12). Eleven of the 30 participants with HIV were female. Test extractions of a monoclonal T-cell line alongside approximately 34 polyclonal samples showed no cross-contamination during QIAcube processing.

Broad study findings and their caveats: CDR3 length ranges in HIV repertoires were narrower than in controls, and network structure suggested an antigen-experienced repertoire with only a slight naive shift after ART. The samples were dated from the mid-2000s to the late 2010s, and the ART regimens that were used may be less effective than current ART regimens. Starting ART was linked to a significant rise in TRB diversity, yet even after long-term ART the diversity remained significantly lower than in transplant donor controls. Unsorted PBMC were profiled instead of sorted CD4+ and CD8+ T cells because pre-ART samples had limited cell numbers. Inferences about post-ART repertoire changes were limited because no data were available on ART adherence, viral resistance or therapy changes. At every time point, the repertoire was dominated by expanded TRB clones first identified before ART initiation, although this dominance fluctuated and, in many PLHIV, declined after ART. Owing to limited PBMC availability, only the TCR beta chain was sequenced, without alpha chain pairing.

Participants were included only if at least one PBMC sample before ART initiation and at least two post-ART samples were available. Every participant with HIV received treatment in the United States of America. Before DNA extraction, cryopreserved samples containing about 1-10 million PBMC were thawed and washed. At the time of the earliest PBMC sample for each participant with HIV, ages ranged from 23 to 54 years. Per participant, PBMC samples came from 1-4 timepoints prior to ART initiation and 2-8 timepoints following ART initiation, for a median of 7 samples. For every participant, serial HIV viral load, CD4+ T-cell count, ART history and demographic data were obtained. Using a Qiagen kit on a QIAcube, genomic DNA was extracted from unsorted PBMC, with samples processed in batches of 12. Remarks on this clone: Its antigen is still unknown. No base quality values were provided; no much bigger clone lies one nucleotide off.

The immunoSEQ hsTCRB v3.0 assay was used at survey level resolution for TRB variable region sequencing. TRB sequencing targeted a depth of about 40,000-50,000 T-cell genomes per sample. TRB libraries were pooled and sequenced on an Illumina MiSeq using a v3 150-cycle kit. On the study's bioinformatics: Repertoire analysis was performed in R inside a reproducible Nextflow workflow that covered QC, data transformation and analysis. Custom analyses were implemented in LymphoSeq2, an R package for AIRR-Seq data exploration. Four samples that produced fewer than 5000 total TRB sequences were removed, so some 180 HIV repertoires were analyzed. Among the 188 retained HIV repertoires, 55 to 60 were collected before ART initiation and approximately 130 were collected after ART initiation. Each repertoire was downsampled to 5000 TRB nucleotide sequences, and summary statistics were averaged across 100 downsampling iterations. TRB sequences were retained for analysis only if CDR3 regions of at least seven amino acids were present. Diversity was assessed using a clonality score derived from Shannon entropy and using the Gini coefficient. Repertoire networks linked the top 5000 CDR3 amino acid sequences whenever two sequences differed by an edit distance of one. GLIPH2 predicted antigen specificity groups and MHC restriction for TRB CDR3 amino acid sequences. CDR3 amino acid sequences were matched against VDJdb and McPAS-TCR to flag known CMV, EBV, HIV or tissue antigen associations. Pre-ART, post-ART and control groups were compared with Wilcoxon signed-rank tests and Holm-Bonferroni correction. The table was pulled from immuneACCESS by TCRdb, which kept in-frame rearrangements only. Such tables lose some clones; where checked, under half of the loss comes from unresolved V genes, and the rest has no known cause. Clone size and V and J calls were adopted from that table, with D and trimming inferred from the DNA. The sample contains over 35,000 clones, 86% of them found a single time. The leading ten clones occupy less than 4% of the sample.

Specimen: unsorted PBMCs, collected just before starting antiretroviral therapy. The source is a woman under 30 with HIV.

The nucleotide sequence is given as TGTGCCAGCAGCGTCGAACACAGGCTCTCTTCCTACAATGAGCAGTTCTTC. It translates to CASSVEHRLSSYNEQFF. The rearrangement joined TRBV9 to TRBJ2-1; TRBD1 is a possible D gene, resting on 5 matching bases. V loses 2 bases, J loses 1 base, and the germline ends lie 16 bases apart. CDR1 is given as SGDLS and CDR2 as YYNGEE, both from the germline V gene. Inclusive of the bounding cysteine and phenylalanine, the CDR3 is 17 residues long. Of the read, only the CDR3 DNA is kept; its 51 bases are in frame from base 1. The CDR3, completed at both ends by the reference TRBV9 and TRBJ2-1 genes, gives the full variable domain DSGVTQTPKHLITATGQRVTLRCSPRSGDLSVYWYQQSLDQGLQFLIQYYNGEERAKGNILERFSAQQFPDLHSELNLSSLELGDSALYFCASSVEHRLSSYNEQFFGPGTRLTVL.